Presented here are 18 T cell receptor beta chains from one specimen sequenced in a study of beta chain features in type 1 diabetes (dated by TCRdb to the late 2010s). Library preparation was by the immunoSEQ multiplex PCR assay. The entire isolated RNA was reverse transcribed using the High Capacity cDNA Reverse Transcription Kit, and thus expressed TCRB transcripts were sequenced. TCRdb stores this immuneACCESS table with in-frame sequences only. Part of the clones is absent; in the studies checked, under half of the shortfall reflects unresolved V genes, and no reason is known for the rest. For this sample the table gives around 200,000 clones, of which about 13% were detected only once. Together, the top ten hold 0.55% to 0.8% of the sample. The sequenced sample consisted of central memory CD4+ T cells from blood. The receptors come from a woman in her late teens or twenties in good health.

This clone was found a few times. The chain links TRBV4-3 to TRBJ2-5; perhaps TRBD2 as D (5 bases). Trimming shortened V by 2 bases and J by 4 bases, and 8 bases separated the two germline ends. The CDR3 spans 13 residues. Germline CDR1 LGHNA, CDR2 YSLEER. The CDR3 coding sequence is TGCGCCAGCAGCCAACGAGGGCGAGAGACCCAGTACTTC. Its protein is CASSQRGRETQYF.

V usage is TRBV4-1 and J usage is TRBJ1-2; no definite D call. CDR1 and CDR2 (germline): MGHRA, YSYEKL. Trimming took off 4 bases at V and 3 bases at J, with 21 bases between the two ends. This CDR3 region has 17 residues. The CDR3: CASSPRPDGRLDYGYTF. The CDR3, as DNA: TGCGCCAGCAGCCCGAGGCCAGATGGGAGGCTGGACTATGGCTACACCTTC.

The chain employs TRBV9 and TRBJ2-5, with 9 bases fitting TRBD2. This CDR3 is built from 14 residues. The germline gives CDR1 SGDLS, CDR2 YYNGEE. The V gene end was trimmed by 4 bases and the J gene end by 2 bases; junction bases not matched to a gene: 3. CDR3 sequence (DNA): TGTGCCAGCAGCCTAACTAGCGGGCAAGAGACCCAGTACTTC. It codes for CASSLTSGQETQYF.

The V and J genes are TRBV9 and TRBJ2-6, with a possible D match to TRBD2 (6 bases). This CDR3 is 17 amino acids long. Per the germline V gene, CDR1 is SGDLS and CDR2 is YYNGEE. V was pared by 3 bases and J by 0 bases, with 13 bases between. CDR3 bases: TGTGCCAGCAGCGGATTGGGACTGAGCTCTGGGGCCAACGTCCTGACTTTC. This sequence encodes CASSGLGLSSGANVLTF.

The chain carries TRBV11-2 and TRBJ2-1; no clear D gene. The CDR3 covers 19 residues. Germline-derived CDR1 and CDR2 are SGHAT and FQNNGV. V was cut by 4 bases and J by 0 bases, with 22 bases left in between. In DNA form, the CDR3 reads TGTGCCAGCAGCTCCCTCTTCTACGTTCTCTCTAGCTCCTACAATGAGCAGTTCTTC. The encoded protein is CASSSLFYVLSSSYNEQFF.

This clone was counted only a few times. The chain employs TRBV7-9 and TRBJ2-5; 15 bases match TRBD2. This CDR3 contains 16 residues. V was pared by 5 bases and J by 4 bases, with 5 bases of the junction left unmatched. Germline V gene sequence: CDR1 SEHNR, CDR2 FQNEAQ (reference sequence). The CDR3 nucleotides read TGTGCCAGCAGCCCCCGGACTAGCGGGAGGGGAGAGACCCAGTACTTC. It yields the protein CASSPRTSGRGETQYF.

J is TRBJ2-7 and V is TRBV29-1; the D gene is possibly TRBD1 (6 bases). The CDR3 has 12 residues. Germline V gene sequence: CDR1 SQVTM, CDR2 ANQGSEA. V was trimmed by 4 bases and J by 2 bases, leaving 9 bases between them. Here the CDR3 reads CSVAGHTYEQYF. The CDR3, as DNA: TGCAGCGTTGCGGGACATACCTACGAGCAGTACTTC.

In its sample, this clone was seen a few times. The gene calls are TRBV18 and TRBJ2-5, with D unresolved. The CDR3 consists of 11 residues. Trimming left V 3 bases short and J 3 bases short, with 2 bases between. Germline assignment: CDR1 KGHSH and CDR2 LQKENI. CDR3 residues: CASSPKETQYF. The DNA of the CDR3 is TGTGCCAGCTCACCTAAAGAGACCCAGTACTTC. Full variable domain (remainder filled in from reference TRBV18 and TRBJ2-5): NAGVMQNPRHLVRRRGQEARLRCSPMKGHSHVYWYRQLPEEGLKFMVYLQKENIIDESGMPKERFSAEFPKEGPSILRIQQVVRGDSAAYFCASSPKETQYFGPGTRLLVL.

This clone has more than one count but fewer than ten. The chain recombines TRBV4-3 with TRBJ2-3; 7 bases match TRBD1. CDR3 length: 16 amino acids. Germline values: CDR1 LGHNA, CDR2 YSLEER. Trimming took 3 bases from V and 8 from J; bases not matched to a gene: 14. The chain's CDR3 is CASSQIQGPPSPTQYF. The CDR3 DNA follows: TGCGCCAGCAGCCAGATACAGGGGCCCCCGTCTCCTACGCAGTATTTT.

This clone has more than one count but fewer than ten. CDR3 nucleotides: TGTGCCAGCAGTTTCCCCCACGGGGGAGGGCAGTTCTTC. Amino acids: CASSFPHGGGQFF. The chain employs TRBV27 and TRBJ2-1; possibly TRBD2 for D (6 bases). The V end was cut by 3 bases, the J end by 12 bases, with 15 bases between. The germline V gene has CDR1 MNHEY and CDR2 SMNVEV (reference sequence). The CDR3 contains 13 residues.

The rearrangement links TRBV5-1 to TRBJ2-2, with 8 bases that match TRBD2. The germline V gene has CDR1 SGHRS and CDR2 YFSETQ. The junction had 2 bases not matched to a gene; V was cut back by 0 bases and J by 1 base. The CDR3 has 16 residues. The CDR3 bases are TGCGCCAGCAGCTTGGGCGGGAGGCTGAACACCGGGGAGCTGTTTTTT. Its translation is CASSLGGRLNTGELFF.

This clone has just a few counts. V usage is TRBV29-1 and J usage is TRBJ1-2, with D possibly TRBD1 on 6 matching bases. V shed 3 bases and J shed 1 base, with 15 bases lying between them. Germline loops: CDR1 SQVTM, CDR2 ANQGSEA. The CDR3 consists of 15 residues. The CDR3, as DNA: TGCAGCGTTGATTTACAGGGTGTGAATAACTATGGCTACACCTTC. Its translation is CSVDLQGVNNYGYTF.

This clone appeared a few times. The chain combines TRBV4-2 with TRBJ2-1; 11 bases are a match to TRBD2. The CDR3 covers 15 residues. Germline CDR1 is LGHNA and CDR2 is YNFKEQ. Trimming removed 4 bases from V and 9 bases from J; junction bases left unmatched: 8. The CDR3 loop is CASSPKTSGTFEQFF. The CDR3 region has the DNA TGTGCCAGCAGCCCAAAGACTAGCGGGACCTTTGAGCAGTTCTTC.

The chain carries TRBV7-8 and TRBJ2-2; 11 bases match TRBD2. Germline CDR1 and CDR2: SGHVS and FQNEAQ. V lost 5 bases and J lost 4; bases outside the gene matches: 6. The CDR3 totals 16 residues. The DNA for the CDR3 is TGTGCCAGCAGCCGAACTAGCGGGAGAGCCACCGGGGAGCTGTTTTTT. Protein: CASSRTSGRATGELFF.

This clone appeared a few times. The rearrangement links TRBV5-4 to TRBJ2-5, with D maybe TRBD2 (5 bases). Trimming stripped 4 bases from V and 2 bases from J, with 9 bases between. This CDR3 has 13 residues. From germline, CDR1 is SGHNT and CDR2 YYREEE (reference sequence). The CDR3 DNA reads as TGTGCCAGCAGCGGTGGACTGCAAGAGACCCAGTACTTC. Its protein product is CASSGGLQETQYF.

This clone appeared a few times. This chain links TRBV15 with TRBJ2-5, with 7 bases that match TRBD1. The germline CDR1 and CDR2 sequences are LNHNV and YYDKDF (reference sequence). The CDR3 has 14 amino acids. V trimming: 5 bases; J trimming: 2 bases; junction bases outside the gene matches: 5. The CDR3 DNA sequence: TGTGCCACCAGCCGCCGGGACAGACAAGAGACCCAGTACTTC. Residues: CATSRRDRQETQYF.

There are a few counts of this clone. Here the CDR3 reads CASTPHSPGTGQYNEQFF. The CDR3 DNA is TGTGCCAGCACCCCCCACTCCCCCGGGACAGGGCAGTACAATGAGCAGTTCTTC. V is TRBV7-9 and J is TRBJ2-1, with TRBD1 matching 9 bases. V was pared by 7 bases and J by 4 bases, with 17 bases of the junction left unmatched. The CDR3 is made up of 18 amino acids. In germline, CDR1 is SEHNR, CDR2 FQNEAQ (reference sequence).

This rearrangement joins TRBV19 to TRBJ1-5, with 8 bases lining up with TRBD1. This CDR3 contains 14 residues. CDR1 is LNHDA and CDR2 is SQIVND in the germline V gene (reference sequence). J lost 4 bases, V lost 6 bases, and 5 bases had no gene match. CDR3 DNA: TGTGCCAGTAGGAGCCGGGACAGGAATCAGCCCCAGCATTTT. Translation: CASRSRDRNQPQHF.